The 13 T cell receptor beta chains below were found in one sample sequenced in a study of blood T cell repertoires in COVID-19. Here immunoSEQ multiplex PCR was the method, and the copy in TCRdb shows in-frame clones only, minus some. The sample contains a few hundred thousand clones, about nine tenths of which appear only once. The sequencing input was PBMCs or T cells enriched from blood (not recorded which). The receptors were sampled from a woman aged 40 to 50 with acute COVID-19.

The rearrangement uses TRBV6-6 and TRBJ2-7; D ambiguous. Deletions cut 6 bases from V and 0 bases from J, with 9 bases between. Germline V gene lookup returns CDR1 MNHNY and CDR2 SVGAGI (reference sequence). The CDR3 contains 13 residues. CDR3 protein: CASSRLSSYEQYV. As DNA, the CDR3 is TGTGCCAGCAGCCGACTGAGCTCCTACGAGCAGTACGTC.

DNA for the CDR3: TGCGCCAGCAGCCCCTCGGGGGACAGCCAAGAGACCCAGTACTTC. Amino acid sequence: CASSPSGDSQETQYF. The chain links TRBV5-1 to TRBJ2-5, with D maybe TRBD1 (7 bases). This CDR3 comprises 15 residues. Germline values: CDR1 SGHRS, CDR2 YFSETQ. V dropped 4 bases and J dropped 1 base, with 14 bases sitting between them.

As to this clone: Other DNA sequences from this sample encode an identical CDR3 as well. This chain joins TRBV2 and TRBJ2-2; D is perhaps TRBD1 (5 bases). CDR3 length: 14 amino acids. The V gene's germline CDR1 is SNHLY and CDR2 FYNNEI. V was cut by 6 bases and J by 4 bases, with 12 bases left in between. The CDR3 DNA follows: TGTGCCAGCAGAGGGCAGGGTGGCACCGGGGAGCTGTTTTTT. Translating gives CASRGQGGTGELFF.

The V and J genes are TRBV12-3 or TRBV12-4 and TRBJ2-1, with a weak D call TRBD2 (6 bases). The V end was cut by 7 bases, the J end by 9 bases, with 16 bases between. This CDR3 region has 13 residues. The CDR3, as DNA: TGTGCCAGCATCTTTAGAGAGGAGGGTGAGCAGTTCTTC. It translates to CASIFREEGEQFF.

This clone appeared once. The genes are TRBV9 and TRBJ2-7; no reliable D call. CDR1 and CDR2 (germline): SGDLS, YYNGEE. Between the trimmed V and J ends, which lost 7 bases and 0 bases, there was a span of 5 bases. The length of the CDR3 is 11 residues. The CDR3 DNA is TGTGCCAGCTCTCTCTCCTACGAGCAGTACGTC. Translating it yields CASSLSYEQYV.

The J gene is TRBJ2-7, the V gene TRBV30; 9 bases match TRBD1. This CDR3 contains 13 residues. Germline trimming cut 5 bases from V and 0 bases from J; bases unmatched to any gene: 2. The germline V gene has CDR1 GTSNPN and CDR2 SVGIG (reference sequence). The CDR3 DNA is TGTGCCTGGGAGACAGGGGGCTCCTACGAGCAGTACTTC. This sequence encodes CAWETGGSYEQYF.

This clone was found a few times. V is TRBV10-3 and J is TRBJ2-7; weak D call: TRBD2 (6 bases). V lost 5 bases and J 2 bases, leaving 13 bases between the germline ends. The CDR3 sequence is 14 residues long. Germline V gene sequence: CDR1 ENHRY, CDR2 SYGVKD. The CDR3 protein is CAISFGRDAYEQYV. The CDR3 nucleotides are TGTGCCATCAGTTTCGGGCGGGACGCCTACGAGCAGTACGTC.

The chain carries TRBV24-1 and TRBJ2-5; 11 bases align to TRBD2. Germline CDR1 reads KGHDR; CDR2 reads SFDVKD. The CDR3 contains 18 residues. After removal of 3 bases from V and 5 bases from J, the junction contained 13 bases not matched to a gene. The chain's CDR3 is CATSDLQNSGRARETQYF. The CDR3, as DNA: TGTGCCACCAGTGATCTACAAAATAGCGGGAGGGCCCGGGAGACCCAGTACTTC.

In its sample, this clone was seen a few times. Here the CDR3 reads CASSIGTAPYEQYF. The CDR3 nucleotides are TGTGCCAGTAGTATCGGGACAGCACCCTACGAGCAGTACTTC. The V gene is TRBV19, the J gene TRBJ2-7, with TRBD1 identical over 7 bases. This CDR3 comprises 14 residues. Per the germline V gene, CDR1 is LNHDA and CDR2 is SQIVND (reference sequence). V lost 3 bases, J lost 2 bases, and 4 bases stayed unmatched.

This clone has a handful of counts. This rearrangement joins TRBV7-3 to TRBJ2-3, with a weak D call TRBD2 (5 bases). This CDR3 has 14 residues. CDR1 is SGHTA, CDR2 FQGTGA, per germline. V dropped 4 bases and J dropped 0 bases, with 8 bases sitting between them. The CDR3 bases are TGTGCCAGCAGCTGGAGGCCTAGCACAGATACGCAGTATTTT. This sequence encodes CASSWRPSTDTQYF. The whole variable domain, remainder taken from reference TRBV7-3 and TRBJ2-3, is GAGVSQTPSNKVTEKGKYVELRCDPISGHTALYWYRQSLGQGPEFLIYFQGTGAADDSGLPNDRFFAVRPEGSVSTLKIQRTERGDSAVYLCASSWRPSTDTQYFGPGTRLTVL.

This clone appeared a few times. J is TRBJ1-1 and V is TRBV7-9, with D unresolved. Trimming left V 1 base short and J 1 base short, with 10 bases between. CDR3 length equals 15 residues. Per germline, CDR1 SEHNR and CDR2 FQNEAQ (reference sequence). The DNA of the CDR3 is TGTGCCAGCAGCTTAGTAGGACTCAGGAACACTGAAGCTTTCTTT. Protein product: CASSLVGLRNTEAFF.

V is TRBV24-1 and J is TRBJ1-2, with 7 bases fitting TRBD1. Germline trimming cut 6 bases from V and 3 bases from J; bases unmatched to any gene: 3. In germline, CDR1 is KGHDR, CDR2 SFDVKD. The length of the CDR3 is 13 residues. The CDR3: CATSRGRDYGYTF. CDR3 coding DNA: TGTGCCACCAGTAGGGGGCGCGACTATGGCTACACCTTC.

The J gene is TRBJ2-7, the V gene TRBV5-6, with a tentative D call TRBD2 (6 bases). CDR1 SGHDT and CDR2 YYEEEE come from the germline V gene. The CDR3 length is 14 residues. V was pared by 10 bases and J by 2 bases, with 19 bases between. The CDR3 loop reads CAGSLAGLTYEQYF. CDR3 nucleotides: TGTGCCGGGTCTCTGGCGGGGCTCACCTACGAGCAGTACTTC.